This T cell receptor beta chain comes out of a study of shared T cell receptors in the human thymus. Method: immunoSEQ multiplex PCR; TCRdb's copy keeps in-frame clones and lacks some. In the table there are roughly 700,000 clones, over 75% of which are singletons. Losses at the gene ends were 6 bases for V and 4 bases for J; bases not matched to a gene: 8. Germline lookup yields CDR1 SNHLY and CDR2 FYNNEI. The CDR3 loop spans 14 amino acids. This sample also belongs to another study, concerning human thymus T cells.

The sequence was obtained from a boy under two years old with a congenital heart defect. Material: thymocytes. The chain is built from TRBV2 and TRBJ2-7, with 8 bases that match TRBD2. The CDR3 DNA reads TGTGCCAGCAGCACCTTGCGGGGGGATTACGAGCAGTACTTC. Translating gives CASSTLRGDYEQYF.